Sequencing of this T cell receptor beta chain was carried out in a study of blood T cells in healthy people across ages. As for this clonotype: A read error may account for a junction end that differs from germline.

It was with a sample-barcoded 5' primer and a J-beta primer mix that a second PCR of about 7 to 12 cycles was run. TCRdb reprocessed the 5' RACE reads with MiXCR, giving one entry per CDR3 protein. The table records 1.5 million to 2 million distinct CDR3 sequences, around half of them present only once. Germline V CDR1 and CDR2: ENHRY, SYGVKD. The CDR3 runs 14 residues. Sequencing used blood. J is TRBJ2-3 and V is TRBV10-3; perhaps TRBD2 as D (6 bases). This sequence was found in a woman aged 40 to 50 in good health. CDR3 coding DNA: TGTGCCACCACGGAGGGACCAAACACAGCTACGCAGTATTTT. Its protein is CATTEGPNTATQYF.